The clone carrying this T cell receptor (beta chain) was counted once. Its target is unknown. A much larger clone lies a single base off, so this may be a read error. This record comes from a study of breast tumors, draining lymph nodes, adjacent tissues. General study results and limits: Most tumor T cells seemingly derive from lymph node, then expand in tumor.

TCRdb reprocessed the multiplex PCR reads with MiXCR, giving one entry per CDR3 protein. The sample has about 200,000 distinct CDR3 sequences, less than 45% seen once; the top ten hold 3% to 4%. Breast cancer patients provided tissue from their axillary draining lymph nodes. Trimming removed 8 bases at V and 2 bases at J, with 10 bases between. The germline gives CDR1 SGHNT, CDR2 YENEEA. The CDR3 sequence is 12 residues long. The sample taken for sequencing was axillary lymph node tissue. This sequence was found in a female donor with breast cancer. Some clones in this sample may be carry-over from other donors' samples. The chain recombines TRBV11-3 with TRBJ2-7; the D is unclear. CDR3 sequence reads: CASRWLTYEQYF. CDR3 nucleotide sequence: TGTGCCAGCCGCTGGTTGACCTACGAGCAGTACTTC.